This paragraph covers one T cell receptor (beta chain) sequence. Its antigen is still unknown. Profiled with immunoSEQ multiplex PCR; TCRdb holds only in-frame clones, not every one. The sample lists 160,000 or so clones; about 89% were seen once. This entry comes from a study of T cell responses to AZD1222 COVID-19 vaccine. Whole-study findings and limits: Mostly white British, mostly female donors; authors suggested clonal diversity may be underestimated.

The receptor's source is an adult in good health. The sample in question was peripheral blood, obtained on day 0 of AZD1222 vaccination.

The CDR3 sequence: CASSESGNHYNEQFF. The CDR3 region has the DNA TGTGCCAGCAGTGAATCGGGAAACCACTACAATGAGCAGTTCTTC. V and J are TRBV25-1 and TRBJ2-1; D is possibly TRBD2 (5 bases). V shed 1 base and J shed 3 bases, with 10 bases lying between them. This CDR3 spans 15 amino acids. CDR1 is MGHDK, CDR2 SYGVNS, per germline.